The clone carrying this TCR beta chain was seen once. The sample belongs to a study of shared clonotypes between healthy human individuals. The CDR3 sequence is 14 residues long. V lost 5 bases, J lost 2 bases, and 13 bases lay in between. Per the germline V gene, CDR1 is SEHNR and CDR2 is FQNEAQ (reference sequence). Libraries were prepared by immunoSEQ multiplex PCR; TCRdb keeps only in-frame clonotypes and omits some of them. The data show over 850,000 clones, with approximately 80% seen just once and 0.61% held by the top ten. Sequenced: memory CD4+ T cells from PBMCs. Subset specified: CD45RA-negative fraction. This TCR came from a man between 18 and 29 years old in good health. Some clones in this sample may be carry-over from other donors' samples. The rearrangement uses TRBV7-9 and TRBJ2-7; D may be TRBD1 (6 bases). The CDR3 loop is CASSPRDTTYEQYF. Written as DNA, the CDR3 is TGTGCCAGCAGCCCGAGGGACACAACCTACGAGCAGTACTTC.